The TCR beta chain under discussion was sequenced for a study of early T cells in non-severe SARS-CoV-2 infection. This clonotype has more than one count but fewer than ten. Unique molecular identifiers were added to individual cDNA molecules. TCRdb recomputed calls from the 5' RACE reads with MiXCR, one row per CDR3 protein. The table records about 64,000 distinct CDR3 sequences, roughly 12% of them present only once. The sample here was whole blood, taken at baseline. The receptor's source is an adult who was a healthcare worker with PCR-confirmed SARS-CoV-2 infection or an uninfected control (not recorded which).

This CDR3 is CASSRGAGGASNQPQHF. CDR3 sequence (DNA): TGTGCCAGCAGTCGGGGGGCAGGGGGCGCGAGCAATCAGCCCCAGCATTTT. This rearrangement joins TRBV6-6 to TRBJ1-5, with TRBD1 matching over 8 bases. This CDR3 is built from 17 residues. Germline values: CDR1 MNHNY, CDR2 SVGAGI (reference sequence). Trimming at V came to 5 bases and at J to 1 base, leaving 10 bases not matched to a gene.